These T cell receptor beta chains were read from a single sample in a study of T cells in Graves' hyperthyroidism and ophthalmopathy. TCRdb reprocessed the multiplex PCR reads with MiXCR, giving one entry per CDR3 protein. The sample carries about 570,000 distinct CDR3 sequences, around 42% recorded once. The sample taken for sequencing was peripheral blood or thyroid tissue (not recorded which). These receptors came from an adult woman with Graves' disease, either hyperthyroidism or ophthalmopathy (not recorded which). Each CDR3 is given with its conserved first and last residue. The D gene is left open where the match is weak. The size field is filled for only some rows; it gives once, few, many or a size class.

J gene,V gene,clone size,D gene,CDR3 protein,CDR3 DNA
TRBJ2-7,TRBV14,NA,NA,CASSQGYRDTYEQYF,TGTGCCAGCAGCCAAGGTTACCGGGACACCTACGAGCAGTACTTC
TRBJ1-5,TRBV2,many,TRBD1,CASRTGPAQPQHF,TGTGCCAGCAGGACAGGGCCGGCGCAGCCCCAGCATTTT
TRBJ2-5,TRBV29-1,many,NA,CSVEDGQVNGETQYF,TGCAGCGTTGAAGATGGGCAGGTAAACGGAGAGACCCAGTACTTC
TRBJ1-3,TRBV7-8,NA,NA,CASSLMLTRRVGNTIYF,TGTGCCAGCAGCCTAATGTTGACACGGAGGGTTGGAAACACCATATATTTT
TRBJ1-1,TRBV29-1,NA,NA,CSVVSWNTEAFF,TGCAGCGTTGTATCTTGGAACACTGAAGCTTTCTTT
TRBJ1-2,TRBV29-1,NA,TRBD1,CSVAGQIYGYTF,TGCAGCGTTGCGGGACAGATCTATGGCTACACCTTC
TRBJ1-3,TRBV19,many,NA,CASGRTPFGNTIYF,TGTGCCAGTGGTCGGACGCCGTTTGGAAACACCATATATTTT
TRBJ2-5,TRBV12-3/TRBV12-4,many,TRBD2,CASTPVVAGGGETQYF,TGTGCCAGCACCCCGGTGGTAGCGGGAGGTGGAGAGACCCAGTACTTC
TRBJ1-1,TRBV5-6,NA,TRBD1,CASSNTGANTEAFF,TGTGCCAGCAGCAATACAGGGGCGAACACTGAAGCTTTCTTT
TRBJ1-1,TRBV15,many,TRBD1,CATSGRDRVMNTEAFF,TGTGCCACCAGCGGCCGGGACAGAGTGATGAACACTGAAGCTTTCTTT
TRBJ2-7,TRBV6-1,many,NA,CASSEAGGSAYEQYF,TGTGCCAGCAGTGAAGCTGGGGGGTCCGCCTACGAGCAGTACTTC
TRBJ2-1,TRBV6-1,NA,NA,CATSQQVQRNEQFF,TGTGCCACCAGTCAACAGGTTCAGCGCAATGAGCAGTTCTTC
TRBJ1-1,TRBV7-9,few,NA,CASSQDGGVTEAFF,TGTGCCAGCAGCCAGGACGGGGGGGTCACTGAAGCTTTCTTT
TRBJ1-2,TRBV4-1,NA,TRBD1,CASSRGGARQGQRYGYTF,TGCGCCAGCAGCCGGGGGGGAGCTAGACAGGGACAGCGCTACGGCTACACCTTC
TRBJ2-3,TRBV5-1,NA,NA,CASSLGEGLMGYF,TGCGCCAGCAGCTTGGGAGAAGGCCTTATGGGGTATTTT
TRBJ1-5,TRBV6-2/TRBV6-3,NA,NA,CASSFTGGGAQPQHF,TGTGCCAGCAGTTTTACTGGCGGTGGTGCTCAGCCCCAGCATTTT
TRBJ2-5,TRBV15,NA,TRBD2,CATSTGTIPRWTQYF,TGTGCCACCAGCACGGGGACTATTCCAAGATGGACCCAGTACTTC
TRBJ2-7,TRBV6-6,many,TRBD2,CASQVINSGSHEQYF,TGTGCCAGTCAGGTTATTAATAGCGGGAGTCACGAGCAGTACTTC
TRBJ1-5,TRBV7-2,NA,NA,CASSLLQGLQHF,TGTGCCAGCAGCCTACTTCAGGGTCTCCAGCATTTT
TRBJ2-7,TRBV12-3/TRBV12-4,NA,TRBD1,CASSFSGTVAYEQYF,TGTGCCAGCAGCTTCTCCGGGACAGTGGCCTACGAGCAGTACTTC
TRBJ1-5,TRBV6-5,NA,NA,CASSYSAGSDQPQHF,TGTGCCAGCAGTTACTCCGCAGGATCGGATCAGCCCCAGCATTTT
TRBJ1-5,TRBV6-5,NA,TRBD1,CASSYTGAVGQGQGQPQHF,TGTGCCAGCAGTTATACCGGGGCGGTGGGACAGGGCCAAGGTCAGCCCCAGCATTTT
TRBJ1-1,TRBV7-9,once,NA,CASSLASGHWNTEAFF,TGTGCCAGCAGCTTAGCGTCAGGGCATTGGAACACTGAAGCTTTCTTT
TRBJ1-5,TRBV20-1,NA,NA,CSLYVGNQPQHF,TGCAGTTTATACGTGGGGAATCAGCCCCAGCATTTT
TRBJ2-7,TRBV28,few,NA,CASSLITNNEQYF,TGTGCCAGCAGTTTAATTACAAATAACGAGCAGTACTTC
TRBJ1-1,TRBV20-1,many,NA,CSASRGDTEAFF,TGCAGTGCTAGCAGAGGGGACACTGAAGCTTTCTTT
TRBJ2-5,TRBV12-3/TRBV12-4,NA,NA,CASSWQEGRTQYF,TGTGCCAGCAGTTGGCAAGAGGGACGGACCCAGTACTTC
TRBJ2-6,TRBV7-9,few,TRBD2,CASKPRGTSGANVLTF,TGTGCCAGCAAACCCAGGGGGACTAGCGGGGCCAACGTCCTGACTTTC